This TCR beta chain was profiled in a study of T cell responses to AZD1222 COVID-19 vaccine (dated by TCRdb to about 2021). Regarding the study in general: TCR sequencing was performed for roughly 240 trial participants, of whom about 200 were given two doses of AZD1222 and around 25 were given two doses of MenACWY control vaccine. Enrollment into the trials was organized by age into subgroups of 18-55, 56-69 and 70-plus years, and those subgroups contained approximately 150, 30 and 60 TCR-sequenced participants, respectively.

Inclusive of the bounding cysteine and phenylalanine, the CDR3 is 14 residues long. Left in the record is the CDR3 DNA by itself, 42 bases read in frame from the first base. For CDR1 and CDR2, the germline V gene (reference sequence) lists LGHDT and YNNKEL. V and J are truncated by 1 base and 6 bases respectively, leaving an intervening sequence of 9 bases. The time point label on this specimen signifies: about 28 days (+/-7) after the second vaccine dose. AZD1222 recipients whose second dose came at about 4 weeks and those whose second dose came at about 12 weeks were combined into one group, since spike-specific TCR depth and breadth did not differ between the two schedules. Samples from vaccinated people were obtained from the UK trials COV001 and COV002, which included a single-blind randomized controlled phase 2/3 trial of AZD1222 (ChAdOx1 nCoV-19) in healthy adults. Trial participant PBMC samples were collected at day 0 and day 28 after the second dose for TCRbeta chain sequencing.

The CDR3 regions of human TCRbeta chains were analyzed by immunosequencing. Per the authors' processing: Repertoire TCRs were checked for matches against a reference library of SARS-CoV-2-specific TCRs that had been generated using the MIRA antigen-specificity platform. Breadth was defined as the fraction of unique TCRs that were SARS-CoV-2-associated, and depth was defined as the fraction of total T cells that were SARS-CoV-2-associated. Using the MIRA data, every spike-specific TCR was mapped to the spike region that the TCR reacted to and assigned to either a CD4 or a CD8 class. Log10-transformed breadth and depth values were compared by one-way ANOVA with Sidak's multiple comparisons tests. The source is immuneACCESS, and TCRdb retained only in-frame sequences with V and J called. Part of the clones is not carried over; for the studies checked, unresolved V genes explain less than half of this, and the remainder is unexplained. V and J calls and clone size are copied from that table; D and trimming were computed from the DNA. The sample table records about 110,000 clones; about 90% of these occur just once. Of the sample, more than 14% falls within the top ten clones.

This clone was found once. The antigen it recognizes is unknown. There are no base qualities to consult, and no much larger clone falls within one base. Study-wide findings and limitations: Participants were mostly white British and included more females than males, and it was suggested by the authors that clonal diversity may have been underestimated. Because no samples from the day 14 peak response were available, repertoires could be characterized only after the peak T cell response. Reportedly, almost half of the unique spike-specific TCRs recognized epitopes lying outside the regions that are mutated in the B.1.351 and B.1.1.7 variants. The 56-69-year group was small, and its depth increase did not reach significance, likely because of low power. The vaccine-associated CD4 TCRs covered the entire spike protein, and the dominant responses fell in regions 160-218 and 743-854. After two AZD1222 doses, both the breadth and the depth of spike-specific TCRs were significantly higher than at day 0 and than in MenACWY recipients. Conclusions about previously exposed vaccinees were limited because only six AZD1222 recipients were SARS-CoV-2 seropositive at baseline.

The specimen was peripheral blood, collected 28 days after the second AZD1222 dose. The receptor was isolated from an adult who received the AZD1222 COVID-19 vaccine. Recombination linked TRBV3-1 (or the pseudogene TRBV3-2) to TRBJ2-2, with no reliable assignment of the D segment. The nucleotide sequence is TGTGCCAGCAGCCAAGGAGGAAGGGCCGGGGAGCTGTTTTTT. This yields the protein CASSQGGRAGELFF.